A single sample gave rise to the 24 T cell receptor beta chains below, sequenced in a study of cytomegalovirus exposure and HLA in healthy donors. Primers for the PCR totalled 60 Vbeta and 13 Jbeta. Profiled with immunoSEQ multiplex PCR; TCRdb holds only in-frame clones, not every one. The sample carries about 140,000 clones, approximately 84% recorded once. Sequencing input: PBMCs. These receptors originate from a woman aged 40 to 50 in good health and CMV-seronegative.

The chain joins TRBV7-2 to TRBJ2-2, with D unresolved. V was shortened by 5 bases and J by 6 bases, with 16 bases between the two germline ends. The germline V gene has CDR1 SGHTA and CDR2 FQGNSA. This CDR3 spans 15 amino acids. The CDR3 nucleotides are TGTGCCAGCAGCGATAGACTGGCGCTAGCCGGGGAGCTGTTTTTT. Its protein product is CASSDRLALAGELFF.

The J gene is TRBJ1-1, the V gene TRBV28; 9 nucleotides agree with TRBD1. Germline lookup yields CDR1 MDHEN and CDR2 SYDVKM. J lost 2 bases, V lost 7 bases, and 8 bases had no gene match. CDR3 length: 15 amino acids. Here the CDR3 reads CASIPRGQGNTEAFF. DNA for the CDR3: TGTGCCAGCATACCTCGGGGACAGGGTAACACTGAAGCTTTCTTT. The full variable domain, rest sourced from reference TRBV28 and TRBJ1-1, is DVKVTQSSRYLVKRTGEKVFLECVQDMDHENMFWYRQDPGLGLRLIYFSYDVKMKEKGDIPEGYSVSREKKERFSLILESASTNQTSMYLCASIPRGQGNTEAFFGQGTRLTVV.

The chain recombines TRBV28 with TRBJ2-1, with 7 positions matching TRBD1. Germline V lookup: CDR1 MDHEN, CDR2 SYDVKM. The CDR3 extends over 18 amino acids. The junction had 21 bases not matched to a gene; V was cut back by 5 bases and J by 8 bases. CDR3 in amino acids: CASSPLTTGSVLGDEQFF. CDR3 DNA sequence: TGTGCCAGCAGTCCCCTTACGACAGGGTCGGTTTTAGGGGATGAGCAGTTCTTC.

Regarding this clone: One end of the junction does not line up with germline, which may come from a read error. Other DNA sequences of this sample code for an identical CDR3. J is TRBJ1-1 and V is TRBV7-9; weak D call: TRBD1 (5 bases). CDR1 SEHNR and CDR2 FQNEAQ come from the germline V gene (reference sequence). The CDR3 loop spans 15 amino acids. The DNA of the CDR3 is TGTGCCAGCAGCCAAGTCTCCCGGGGGACGACTGAAGCCTTCTTT. This gives the protein CASSQVSRGTTEAFF.

The chain links TRBV11-1 to TRBJ2-3, with 8 positions matching TRBD1. Germline CDR1 SGHAT, CDR2 FQDESV (reference sequence). This CDR3 has 16 amino acids. Trimming removed 4 bases from V and 3 bases from J; junction bases left unmatched: 9. The CDR3 protein is CASSSQGALRTDTQYF. CDR3 coding DNA: TGTGCCAGCAGCTCCCAGGGGGCATTGAGGACAGATACGCAGTATTTT.

The chain couples TRBV4-2 to TRBJ2-7; 8 nucleotides line up with TRBD1. Germline values: CDR1 LGHNA, CDR2 YNFKEQ. V lost 2 bases to trimming and J lost 4 bases; unmatched junction nucleotides: 7. The CDR3 loop spans 15 amino acids. CDR3 sequence reads: CASSQQQDRGYEQYF. CDR3 in DNA: TGTGCCAGCAGCCAACAGCAAGACAGGGGATACGAGCAGTACTTC.

The chain joins TRBV27 to TRBJ1-1; 7 bases match TRBD1. Trimming at V came to 3 bases and at J to 11 bases, leaving 15 bases not matched to a gene. From germline, CDR1 is MNHEY and CDR2 SMNVEV (reference sequence). CDR3 length equals 15 residues. As DNA, the CDR3 is TGTGCCAGCAGTTTGGGGACAGCGCTTCCTGGGAAGGCTTTCTTT. It codes for CASSLGTALPGKAFF.

J is TRBJ1-1 and V is TRBV5-8; the D is unclear. CDR1 is SGHTS, CDR2 YDEGEE, per germline. V was cut by 0 bases and J by 1 base, with 7 bases left in between. CDR3 length: 14 amino acids. The CDR3, as DNA: TGTGCCAGCAGCTTGGCCTTGTGGAACACTGAAGCTTTCTTT. This translates into CASSLALWNTEAFF.

The V call is TRBV28, the J call TRBJ2-1; 10 bases are shared with TRBD2. CDR3 size: 14 residues. V was clipped by 3 bases and J by 7 bases; unmatched bases: 3. The germline V gene encodes CDR1 MDHEN and CDR2 SYDVKM. The CDR3, as DNA: TGTGCCAGCAGTTTCACTAGCGGGAATAATGAGCAGTTCTTC. Translated: CASSFTSGNNEQFF.

This chain joins TRBV30 and TRBJ1-5, with 7 positions matching TRBD1. The trim removed 3 bases at V and 5 bases at J, leaving 4 bases unmatched. CDR3 size: 13 residues. The V gene's germline CDR1 is GTSNPN and CDR2 SVGIG (reference sequence). CDR3 in DNA: TGTGCCTGGAGGCACAGGGGCGATCAGCCCCAGCATTTT. Translating gives CAWRHRGDQPQHF.

This clone was seen only once. The gene calls are TRBV5-4 and TRBJ1-3, with 10 bases matching TRBD1. In germline, CDR1 is SGHNT, CDR2 YYREEE (reference sequence). Trimming removed 3 bases from V and 1 base from J; junction bases left unmatched: 10. The CDR3 contains 18 residues. This CDR3 is CASSSLTGTGVSGNTIYF. DNA of the CDR3: TGTGCCAGCAGCTCGTTAACCGGGACAGGGGTGTCTGGAAACACCATATATTTT. The full variable domain, its missing parts supplied by reference TRBV5-4 and TRBJ1-3, is ETGVTQSPTHLIKTRGQQVTLRCSSQSGHNTVSWYQQALGQGPQFIFQYYREEENGRGNFPPRFSGLQFPNYSSELNVNALELDDSALYLCASSSLTGTGVSGNTIYFGEGSWLTVV.

The chain recombines TRBV19 with TRBJ1-5; TRBD1 agrees at 8 bases. Germline assignment: CDR1 LNHDA and CDR2 SQIVND (reference sequence). This CDR3 is 13 amino acids long. V shed 6 bases, J shed 2 bases, and the junction held 0 bases outside the gene matches. CDR3 sequence: CASRGQGNQPQHF. Here the CDR3 DNA reads TGTGCCAGTAGGGGACAGGGCAATCAGCCCCAGCATTTT. The whole variable domain, remainder taken from reference TRBV19 and TRBJ1-5, is DGGITQSPKYLFRKEGQNVTLSCEQNLNHDAMYWYRQDPGQGLRLIYYSQIVNDFQKGDIAEGYSVSREKKESFPLTVTSAQKNPTAFYLCASRGQGNQPQHFGDGTRLSIL.

This chain connects TRBV19 to TRBJ2-2; 9 bases match TRBD2. Germline V gives CDR1 LNHDA, CDR2 SQIVND (reference sequence). V was clipped by 5 bases and J by 0 bases; unmatched bases: 7. This CDR3 has 17 amino acids. CDR3: CASSPLRLAANTGELFF. In DNA form, the CDR3 reads TGTGCCAGTAGTCCTCTTAGACTAGCGGCGAACACCGGGGAGCTGTTTTTT.

Note on this clone: Relative to the germline gene, one junction end is altered; a read error may explain this. This chain joins TRBV5-1 and TRBJ2-4, with a tentative D call TRBD2 (5 bases). The CDR3 runs to 15 residues. CDR1 and CDR2 from the germline V gene are SGHRS and YFSETQ. CDR3 nucleotides: TGCGCCAGCAGCTTCGGTCGGCTGGAGGAAAACAGTCAGTACTTC. This codes for CASSFGRLEENSQYF.

This chain uses TRBV7-9 with TRBJ2-7, with D possibly being TRBD2 (5 bases). Germline values: CDR1 SEHNR, CDR2 FQNEAQ (reference sequence). The germline V and J ends were trimmed by 4 bases and 5 bases, with 6 bases remaining between them. The CDR3 spans 11 residues. CDR3 sequence reads: CASSSLDEQYF. CDR3 bases: TGTGCCAGCAGCTCACTAGACGAGCAGTACTTC.

This rearrangement joins TRBV5-1 to TRBJ1-6; D ambiguous. Germline V gene sequence: CDR1 SGHRS, CDR2 YFSETQ. Deletions cut 4 bases from V and 6 bases from J, with 8 bases between. The CDR3 has 13 residues. The CDR3: CASSPGGNSPLHF. CDR3 DNA sequence: TGCGCCAGCAGCCCGGGTGGTAATTCACCCCTCCACTTT.

The chain employs TRBV5-6 and TRBJ2-2; no firm D call. The V and J ends lost 3 bases and 10 bases respectively, with 7 bases between them. Germline CDR1 reads SGHDT; CDR2 reads YYEEEE. This CDR3 comprises 11 residues. The CDR3 sequence: CASSWAEELFF. The CDR3 DNA follows: TGTGCCAGCAGCTGGGCAGAGGAGCTGTTTTTT.

This clone was detected only once. Other DNA sequences in the sample encode the same CDR3. The V call is TRBV19, the J call TRBJ2-5; the match to TRBD2 covers 8 bases. V lost 1 base to trimming and J lost 2 bases; unmatched junction nucleotides: 3. Germline lookup yields CDR1 LNHDA and CDR2 SQIVND (reference sequence). CDR3 size: 15 residues. CDR3 protein: CASSIAGGPQETQYF. The CDR3 region has the DNA TGTGCCAGTAGTATAGCGGGAGGGCCACAAGAGACCCAGTACTTC.

The chain has TRBV5-1 and TRBJ2-1, with TRBD2 matching over 8 bases. Germline CDR1 and CDR2: SGHRS and YFSETQ. There are 15 residues in the CDR3. With V trimmed by 4 bases and J by 9 bases, 12 bases remained unmatched. CDR3 sequence (DNA): TGCGCCAGCAGCATCCTCTTTAGCGGGATCCGTGAGCAGTTCTTC. Its protein product is CASSILFSGIREQFF.

The rearrangement uses TRBV5-1 and TRBJ2-2, with D hard to call. CDR3 length equals 13 residues. CDR1 and CDR2 from the germline V gene are SGHRS and YFSETQ. The V end lost 1 base, the J end lost 4 bases, and 5 bases lay between the germline ends. The CDR3 reads CASSLQVTGELFF. DNA of the CDR3: TGCGCCAGCAGCTTGCAGGTCACCGGGGAGCTGTTTTTT.

This chain uses TRBV9 with TRBJ2-2; TRBD2 agrees at 11 bases. With V trimmed by 4 bases and J by 4 bases, 9 bases remained unmatched. Germline V gives CDR1 SGDLS, CDR2 YYNGEE. The CDR3 has 17 amino acids. The chain's CDR3 is CASSPTRTSGRTGELFF. The CDR3 bases are TGTGCCAGCAGCCCTACCAGGACTAGCGGGCGCACCGGGGAGCTGTTTTTT.

J is TRBJ2-7 and V is TRBV27; D remains ambiguous. Germline CDR1 is MNHEY and CDR2 is SMNVEV (reference sequence). The ends were cut back, 6 bases at V and 6 bases at J, with 15 bases in the middle. The CDR3 loop spans 13 amino acids. The CDR3 nucleotides read TGTGCCAGCAGAAGCTGGGCTGGAACCGAGCAGTACTTC. This codes for CASRSWAGTEQYF.

This chain connects TRBV21-1 to TRBJ2-1; the table's D call TRBD1 went unverified against the DNA. TRBV21-1 is noted as a pseudogene. This CDR3 spans 18 amino acids. CDR3 DNA sequence: TGTGCCAGCAGCACAGCCCCTTCTCACCCAGGGGGTTGGAATGAGCAGTTCTTC. It codes for CASSTAPSHPGGWNEQFF.

V and J are TRBV6-5 and TRBJ2-1; 13 positions match TRBD2. Losses at the gene ends were 8 bases for V and 8 bases for J; bases not matched to a gene: 9. Germline-derived CDR1 and CDR2 are MNHEY and SVGAGI. The CDR3 totals 15 residues. This CDR3 reads CASSRWTSGRDEQFF. The CDR3, as DNA: TGTGCCAGCTCACGATGGACTAGCGGGAGAGATGAGCAGTTCTTC.